A single sample gave rise to the 9 T cell receptor beta chains below, sequenced in a study of cytotoxic CD8 clonotypes in ibrutinib-treated CLL. Measured with immunoSEQ multiplex PCR; TCRdb has only the in-frame clones, and not every one. The sample has roughly 160,000 clones; roughly 77% are singletons. The source was PBMCs, collected after 12 months of ibrutinib treatment. Receptors originate from a human donor with chronic lymphocytic leukemia.

This clone has only a few counts. The chain couples TRBV5-4 to TRBJ2-7, with 8 positions matching TRBD1. The CDR3 totals 14 residues. The germline gives CDR1 SGHNT, CDR2 YYREEE (reference sequence). With 0 bases clipped from V and 2 bases from J, the junction kept 1 base outside the gene matches. The CDR3 sequence: CASSLGGQAYEQYF. In DNA, the CDR3 is TGTGCCAGCAGCTTGGGGGGACAGGCCTACGAGCAGTACTTC.

This clone was seen once. The J gene is TRBJ1-2, the V gene TRBV19; TRBD1 is a possible D gene (5 bases). The CDR3 runs to 14 residues. V gave up 3 bases and J gave up 3 bases, with 11 bases separating them. Germline CDR1 LNHDA, CDR2 SQIVND (reference sequence). The CDR3 is CASSMNWGDYGYTF. In DNA form, the CDR3 reads TGTGCCAGTAGTATGAACTGGGGGGACTATGGCTACACCTTC.

The chain links TRBV5-8 to TRBJ1-2, with no clear D. CDR3 length: 13 amino acids. V was trimmed by 4 bases and J by 7 bases, leaving 14 bases between them. Germline CDR1 is SGHTS and CDR2 is YDEGEE. CDR3 in amino acids: CASSRAPAGGYTF. The CDR3 DNA sequence: TGTGCCAGCAGCCGGGCCCCGGCTGGTGGCTACACCTTC. The full variable domain, rest sourced from reference TRBV5-8 and TRBJ1-2, is EAGVTQSPTHLIKTRGQQATLRCSPISGHTSVYWYQQALGLGLQFLLWYDEGEERNRGNFPPRFSGRQFPNYSSELNVNALELEDSALYLCASSRAPAGGYTFGSGTRLTVV.

This chain links TRBV18 with TRBJ1-4; no firm D call. The CDR3 contains 15 residues. CDR1 is KGHSH, CDR2 LQKENI, per germline. Trimming removed 3 bases from V and 8 bases from J, with 16 bases in between. CDR3 residues: CASSPPPTLGEKLFF. CDR3 bases: TGTGCCAGCTCACCTCCCCCGACTTTAGGGGAAAAACTGTTTTTT.

This clone was observed a handful of times. The chain has TRBV9 and TRBJ2-2; D might be TRBD1 (5 bases). The V and J ends lost 0 bases and 0 bases respectively, with 12 bases between them. Germline-derived CDR1 and CDR2 are SGDLS and YYNGEE. The CDR3 loop spans 17 amino acids. The CDR3 protein is CASSVGLGQTNTGELFF. The CDR3 nucleotides read TGTGCCAGCAGCGTAGGGTTGGGGCAGACGAACACCGGGGAGCTGTTTTTT.

The chain is built from TRBV6-6 and TRBJ2-7; tentatively, D is TRBD2 (6 bases). CDR1 is MNHNY, CDR2 SVGAGI, per germline (reference sequence). V was clipped by 5 bases and J by 1 base, with 18 bases between them. The CDR3 length is 16 residues. The DNA for the CDR3 is TGTGCCAGCAGTACGCGGACGGGAGCGGGTTCCTACGAGCAGTACTTC. It codes for CASSTRTGAGSYEQYF.

The gene calls are TRBV5-4 and TRBJ2-7, with D tentatively TRBD1 (6 bases). From germline, CDR1 is SGHNT and CDR2 YYREEE (reference sequence). V was shortened by 3 bases and J by 4 bases, with 11 bases between the two germline ends. The CDR3 runs 13 residues. The CDR3 bases are TGTGCCAGCAGCTCGCCCACAGGGTACGAGCAGTACTTC. This codes for CASSSPTGYEQYF.

V is TRBV14 and J is TRBJ2-3, with TRBD2 matching over 8 bases. Trimming cost V 1 base and J 6 bases; bases outside gene matches: 9. Germline assignment: CDR1 SGHDN and CDR2 FVKESK. The CDR3 totals 16 residues. CDR3 amino acids: CASSQGAGGYFDTQYF. The CDR3, as DNA: TGTGCCAGCAGCCAAGGGGCGGGAGGCTACTTTGATACGCAGTATTTT.

This clone came up once. The CDR3 sequence: CAISEGGEGTYNEQFF. For the CDR3, the DNA is TGTGCCATCAGTGAGGGGGGAGAGGGGACCTACAATGAGCAGTTCTTC. V and J are TRBV10-3 and TRBJ2-1; D tentatively fits TRBD1 or TRBD2 (5 bases each). Germline assignment: CDR1 ENHRY and CDR2 SYGVKD. The CDR3 sequence is 16 residues long. Between the trimmed V and J ends, which lost 2 bases and 2 bases, there was a span of 13 bases.